Listed here are 31 T cell receptor beta chains from one sample, sequenced in a study of beta chain features in type 1 diabetes. General study results and limits: Type 1 diabetes patients showed a moderate but significant shortening of TCRB CDR3s in all four CD4+ subsets.

Their recognized antigens are unknown. cDNA synthesis used the whole RNA isolate, giving expressed TCRB sequences. The data were produced by immunoSEQ multiplex PCR, yet TCRdb's version contains in-frame clones alone and is incomplete. The data show around 280,000 clones, with around 16% seen just once and about 0.014% held by the top ten. Sequencing used naive CD4+ T cells from blood. These receptors all come from a man between 18 and 35 years old with type 1 diabetes.

V gene TRBV7-9 combines with J gene TRBJ1-3, with 8 bases that match TRBD1. CDR1 SEHNR and CDR2 FQNEAQ come from the germline V gene (reference sequence). V trimming: 4 bases; J trimming: 0 bases; junction bases outside the gene matches: 2. This CDR3 region has 15 residues. The CDR3 is CASSSGQGSGNTIYF. The DNA for the CDR3 is TGTGCCAGCAGCTCAGGACAGGGCTCTGGAAACACCATATATTTT. The full variable domain, rest sourced from reference TRBV7-9 and TRBJ1-3, is DTGVSQNPRHKITKRGQNVTFRCDPISEHNRLYWYRQTLGQGPEFLTYFQNEAQLEKSRLLSDRFSAERPKGSFSTLEIQRTEQGDSAMYLCASSSGQGSGNTIYFGEGSWLTVV.

The CDR3 region is CASSFSGEGYGYTF. The CDR3, as DNA: TGTGCCAGCAGCTTCTCGGGGGAGGGATATGGCTACACCTTC. V usage is TRBV5-4 and J usage is TRBJ1-2; tentative D call: TRBD1 (5 bases). Germline V gene sequence: CDR1 SGHNT, CDR2 YYREEE (reference sequence). The CDR3 has 14 residues. V was pared by 2 bases and J by 5 bases, with 13 bases between. Complete variable domain (other parts from reference TRBV5-4 and TRBJ1-2): ETGVTQSPTHLIKTRGQQVTLRCSSQSGHNTVSWYQQALGQGPQFIFQYYREEENGRGNFPPRFSGLQFPNYSSELNVNALELDDSALYLCASSFSGEGYGYTFGSGTRLTVV.

The rearrangement joins TRBV6-5 to TRBJ2-1; 9 bases fit TRBD2. V was pared by 2 bases and J by 4 bases, with 3 bases of the junction left unmatched. The CDR3 covers 15 residues. Germline lookup yields CDR1 MNHEY and CDR2 SVGAGI. Written as DNA, the CDR3 is TGTGCCAGCAGTTACATAGCGGGGGAATACAATGAGCAGTTCTTC. It encodes CASSYIAGEYNEQFF.

This clone was observed a few times. The V call is TRBV5-1, the J call TRBJ1-1; D not certain. With 1 base removed from V and 0 bases from J, the gap between germline ends came to 7 bases. CDR1 is SGHRS and CDR2 is YFSETQ in the germline V gene. CDR3 length: 14 residues. The CDR3 bases are TGCGCCAGCAGCTTGTTTAGCCTGAACACTGAAGCTTTCTTT. Translating gives CASSLFSLNTEAFF.

This clone was seen only a few times. The V and J genes are TRBV27 and TRBJ2-4, with 8 nucleotides matching TRBD2. Trimming cost V 4 bases and J 7 bases; bases outside gene matches: 15. Germline V lookup: CDR1 MNHEY, CDR2 SMNVEV (reference sequence). There are 17 residues in the CDR3. CDR3 loop: CASSSNRIKPGGNIQYF. The CDR3 coding sequence is TGTGCCAGCAGTTCGAACCGAATAAAGCCGGGGGGGAACATTCAGTACTTC.

This clone occurred a few times. The CDR3 protein is CASSLPTLAVNEQFF. In nucleotides, the CDR3 is TGTGCCAGCAGTTTACCAACACTAGCGGTCAATGAGCAGTTCTTC. This sequence joins TRBV28 and TRBJ2-1; 8 positions agree with TRBD2. Germline values: CDR1 MDHEN, CDR2 SYDVKM. The CDR3 sequence is 15 residues long. V shed 2 bases, J shed 6 bases, and the junction held 6 bases outside the gene matches.

This chain joins TRBV10-1 and TRBJ2-7, with D perhaps TRBD2 (6 bases). The germline V and J ends were trimmed by 7 bases and 4 bases, with 23 bases remaining between them. CDR3 length: 16 amino acids. Germline V lookup: CDR1 WNHNN, CDR2 SYGVQD (reference sequence). The CDR3 loop is CASTPVMGLLTYEQYF. The DNA of the CDR3 is TGCGCCAGCACCCCAGTAATGGGACTGCTTACGTACGAGCAGTACTTC.

This chain connects TRBV5-1 to TRBJ2-5, with a weak D call TRBD1 (6 bases). The V end lost 1 base, the J end lost 5 bases, and 15 bases lay between the germline ends. In germline, CDR1 is SGHRS, CDR2 YFSETQ. The CDR3 loop spans 15 amino acids. The CDR3 DNA reads as TGCGCCAGCAGCTTGTCCCTGGGGGCCCGGGAGACCCAGTACTTC. Amino acids: CASSLSLGARETQYF.

This chain connects TRBV19 to TRBJ2-2; D call uncertain. Trimming left V 1 base short and J 0 bases short, with 12 bases between. CDR3 length: 17 residues. Germline V gene sequence: CDR1 LNHDA, CDR2 SQIVND (reference sequence). For the CDR3, the DNA is TGTGCCAGTAGTATAGGATCCCCGAGTACGAACACCGGGGAGCTGTTTTTT. This codes for CASSIGSPSTNTGELFF.

This rearrangement joins TRBV16 to TRBJ2-7; the D gene is possibly TRBD1 (5 bases). With 0 bases removed from V and 5 bases from J, the gap between germline ends came to 11 bases. Germline-derived CDR1 and CDR2 are KGHSY and FQNENV. The CDR3 runs 14 residues. CDR3 in DNA: TGTGCCAGCAGCCAATCTAACAGGATCCACGAGCAGTACTTC. This gives the protein CASSQSNRIHEQYF.

This clone was counted between two and nine times. The chain recombines TRBV28 with TRBJ1-6; no clear D. The V gene's germline CDR1 is MDHEN and CDR2 SYDVKM. V shed 3 bases and J shed 0 bases, with 6 bases lying between them. This CDR3 has 15 residues. The CDR3 region has the DNA TGTGCCAGCAGTTTTAAGAGCTCCTATAATTCACCCCTCCACTTT. This sequence encodes CASSFKSSYNSPLHF.

The rearrangement joins TRBV11-2 to TRBJ2-7, with a tentative D call TRBD1 (5 bases). This CDR3 is 15 amino acids long. From germline, CDR1 is SGHAT and CDR2 FQNNGV. The germline V and J ends were trimmed by 2 bases and 2 bases, with 13 bases remaining between them. The CDR3 nucleotides read TGTGCCAGCAGCTTACTCCCAGGGCTTACCTACGAGCAGTACTTC. It codes for CASSLLPGLTYEQYF.

This rearrangement joins TRBV9 to TRBJ2-7; D is perhaps TRBD2 (5 bases). Trimming took 2 bases from V and 4 from J, leaving 10 bases between them. The CDR3 is 13 residues long. Per the germline V gene, CDR1 is SGDLS and CDR2 is YYNGEE. In DNA, the CDR3 is TGTGCCAGCAGCGTTGGACTGGGATACGAGCAGTACTTC. This translates into CASSVGLGYEQYF.

This clone was recorded a few times. The genes are TRBV7-6 and TRBJ2-7; D is undetermined. Between the trimmed V and J ends, which lost 3 bases and 3 bases, there was a span of 9 bases. The CDR3 has 13 amino acids. From germline, CDR1 is SGHVS and CDR2 FNYEAQ. CDR3 sequence reads: CASSLGRFYEQYF. The DNA for the CDR3 is TGTGCCAGCAGCTTGGGCCGGTTCTACGAGCAGTACTTC.

The chain has TRBV7-2 and TRBJ2-5, with a weak D call TRBD2 (5 bases). Germline values: CDR1 SGHTA, CDR2 FQGNSA. V was clipped by 5 bases and J by 5 bases, with 21 bases between them. This CDR3 has 16 amino acids. The chain's CDR3 is CASSTPGLGMVETQYF. The CDR3 nucleotides read TGTGCCAGCAGCACCCCGGGGTTGGGAATGGTTGAGACCCAGTACTTC.

This clone has a handful of counts. The chain carries TRBV28 and TRBJ2-1, with 12 bases fitting TRBD2. The V gene end was trimmed by 7 bases and the J gene end by 5 bases; junction bases not matched to a gene: 6. This CDR3 spans 15 amino acids. The germline V gene has CDR1 MDHEN and CDR2 SYDVKM. The CDR3 region is CASNLLAGGNNEQFF. The CDR3 DNA reads as TGTGCCAGCAACCTACTAGCGGGGGGCAACAATGAGCAGTTCTTC.

This clone has just a few counts. Additional DNA sequences in this sample encode the identical CDR3. V and J are TRBV18 and TRBJ2-7; D remains unclear. Germline V gene data show CDR1 as KGHSH and CDR2 as LQKENI. The length of the CDR3 is 13 residues. Between the trimmed V and J ends, which lost 3 bases and 5 bases, there was a span of 11 bases. CDR3 nucleotides: TGTGCCAGCTCACCGCCCTCACGGGACGAGCAGTACTTC. This encodes CASSPPSRDEQYF.

This clone was recorded a few times. The CDR3 spells CASTKGQAFSGNTIYF. In DNA, the CDR3 is TGTGCCTCTACCAAAGGACAGGCCTTCTCTGGAAACACCATATATTTT. This chain joins TRBV30 and TRBJ1-3, with 7 positions matching TRBD1. Losses at the gene ends were 7 bases for V and 0 bases for J; bases not matched to a gene: 12. Germline CDR1 is GTSNPN and CDR2 is SVGIG (reference sequence). This CDR3 has 16 amino acids.

This clone has more than one count but fewer than ten. The V and J genes are TRBV28 and TRBJ2-2; D is uncertain. Trimming took 3 bases from V and 2 from J, leaving 10 bases between them. The CDR3 covers 15 residues. Germline lookup yields CDR1 MDHEN and CDR2 SYDVKM. CDR3 protein: CASSLGSSNTGELFF. The CDR3 nucleotides are TGTGCCAGCAGTTTGGGTAGCAGTAACACCGGGGAGCTGTTTTTT.

The gene calls are TRBV5-4 and TRBJ2-3; TRBD1 matches 7 bases. V was clipped by 4 bases and J by 8 bases; unmatched bases: 10. Germline V gene lookup returns CDR1 SGHNT and CDR2 YYREEE (reference sequence). This CDR3 has 14 residues. The CDR3 DNA is TGTGCCAGCAGCCTGAAGCTAGCAGGGGGTACGCAGTATTTT. Translating gives CASSLKLAGGTQYF.

This clone has only a few counts. The chain couples TRBV30 to TRBJ1-2; no definite D call. Looked up from germline, CDR1 is GTSNPN and CDR2 is SVGIG (reference sequence). CDR3 length: 12 residues. V was cut by 7 bases and J by 1 base, with 10 bases left in between. CDR3 loop: CASQMFNYGYTF. The CDR3 DNA is TGTGCCTCCCAAATGTTTAACTATGGCTACACCTTC.

The V and J genes are TRBV6-6 and TRBJ2-4, with D possibly matching TRBD2 (5 bases). In germline, CDR1 is MNHNY, CDR2 SVGAGI (reference sequence). V gave up 6 bases and J gave up 7 bases, with 19 bases separating them. The CDR3 extends over 15 amino acids. CDR3 protein: CASRSRGTLYNIQYF. Written as DNA, the CDR3 is TGTGCCAGCAGGAGCCGGGGAACTCTATACAACATTCAGTACTTC.

This clone occurred a few times. The CDR3 nucleotides are TGCGCCAGCAGCCTCGCCGGACAATTGTACTACGAGCAGTACTTC. Protein product: CASSLAGQLYYEQYF. The rearrangement joins TRBV5-1 to TRBJ2-7; D possibly corresponds to TRBD1 (5 bases). The CDR3 runs 15 residues. The germline V and J ends were trimmed by 4 bases and 3 bases, with 17 bases remaining between them. Looked up from germline, CDR1 is SGHRS and CDR2 is YFSETQ. Full variable domain (outside the CDR3, taken from reference TRBV5-1 and TRBJ2-7): KAGVTQTPRYLIKTRGQQVTLSCSPISGHRSVSWYQQTPGQGLQFLFEYFSETQRNKGNFPGRFSGRQFSNSRSEMNVSTLELGDSALYLCASSLAGQLYYEQYFGPGTRLTVT.

This clone was counted a few times. The chain's CDR3 is CASSYGLRDTGELFF. CDR3 sequence (DNA): TGTGCCAGCAGTTACGGTCTCAGGGACACCGGGGAGCTGTTTTTT. V and J are TRBV6-5 and TRBJ2-2, with D tentatively TRBD1 (5 bases). The CDR3 contains 15 residues. V lost 2 bases to trimming and J lost 3 bases, with 10 bases between them. CDR1 is MNHEY and CDR2 is SVGAGI in the germline V gene.

This sequence joins TRBV4-2 and TRBJ2-7, with 8 bases identical to TRBD2. This CDR3 is built from 17 residues. After removal of 4 bases from V and 3 bases from J, the junction contained 14 bases not matched to a gene. Germline loops: CDR1 LGHNA, CDR2 YNFKEQ. The chain's CDR3 is CASSPATSGSAVYEQYF. The CDR3 DNA is TGTGCCAGCAGCCCGGCTACGAGCGGGAGCGCCGTCTACGAGCAGTACTTC.

Only a few counts were recorded for this clone. The chain joins TRBV2 to TRBJ2-1; 7 nucleotides line up with TRBD1. Germline loops: CDR1 SNHLY, CDR2 FYNNEI. V lost 7 bases to trimming and J lost 0 bases; unmatched junction nucleotides: 6. This CDR3 has 15 residues. CDR3 residues: CASTRQGSSYNEQFF. The CDR3 coding sequence is TGTGCCAGCACTAGACAGGGTAGCTCCTACAATGAGCAGTTCTTC.

This clone showed up just a few times. The chain employs TRBV14 and TRBJ2-3; 8 positions agree with TRBD2. Germline CDR1 reads SGHDN; CDR2 reads FVKESK. V lost 4 bases to trimming and J lost 4 bases; unmatched junction nucleotides: 7. This CDR3 contains 15 residues. The CDR3 sequence: CASSRIGGGPDTQYF. Written as DNA, the CDR3 is TGTGCCAGCAGCCGAATCGGGGGGGGCCCAGATACGCAGTATTTT.

This rearrangement joins TRBV25-1 to TRBJ2-5; D is unresolved. The germline V gene has CDR1 MGHDK and CDR2 SYGVNS. CDR3 length equals 14 residues. V was clipped by 3 bases and J by 2 bases, with 10 bases between them. The CDR3: CASSDTGRQETQYF. The CDR3 DNA is TGTGCCAGCAGTGATACGGGTAGGCAAGAGACCCAGTACTTC. The variable domain in full, with the rest retrieved from reference TRBV25-1 and TRBJ2-5, is EADIYQTPRYLVIGTGKKITLECSQTMGHDKMYWYQQDPGMELHLIHYSYGVNSTEKGDLSSESTVSRIRTEHFPLTLESARPSHTSQYLCASSDTGRQETQYFGPGTRLLVL.

The genes are TRBV19 and TRBJ1-5; 7 nucleotides align to TRBD1. Germline loops: CDR1 LNHDA, CDR2 SQIVND (reference sequence). The V gene end was trimmed by 5 bases and the J gene end by 14 bases; junction bases not matched to a gene: 6. This CDR3 is 11 amino acids long. The chain's CDR3 is CASSGTARKHF. The CDR3 DNA sequence: TGTGCCAGTAGTGGGACAGCCAGAAAGCATTTT.

The chain uses TRBV6-5 and TRBJ2-3, with 7 bases identical to TRBD2. CDR1 is MNHEY, CDR2 SVGAGI, per germline. The CDR3 is 14 residues long. V shed 6 bases and J 6 bases; nucleotides not matched to a gene: 9. The CDR3 region has the DNA TGTGCCAGCAGGCCCGGGGGGTCTCCCGATACGCAGTATTTT. It specifies CASRPGGSPDTQYF.

The chain recombines TRBV18 with TRBJ2-7, with D tentatively TRBD1 (5 bases). The CDR3 contains 14 residues. Per the germline V gene, CDR1 is KGHSH and CDR2 is LQKENI. V was pared by 3 bases and J by 5 bases, with 14 bases between. The CDR3 reads CASSPREMGHEQYF. The CDR3 coding sequence is TGTGCCAGCTCACCCAGGGAAATGGGGCACGAGCAGTACTTC.